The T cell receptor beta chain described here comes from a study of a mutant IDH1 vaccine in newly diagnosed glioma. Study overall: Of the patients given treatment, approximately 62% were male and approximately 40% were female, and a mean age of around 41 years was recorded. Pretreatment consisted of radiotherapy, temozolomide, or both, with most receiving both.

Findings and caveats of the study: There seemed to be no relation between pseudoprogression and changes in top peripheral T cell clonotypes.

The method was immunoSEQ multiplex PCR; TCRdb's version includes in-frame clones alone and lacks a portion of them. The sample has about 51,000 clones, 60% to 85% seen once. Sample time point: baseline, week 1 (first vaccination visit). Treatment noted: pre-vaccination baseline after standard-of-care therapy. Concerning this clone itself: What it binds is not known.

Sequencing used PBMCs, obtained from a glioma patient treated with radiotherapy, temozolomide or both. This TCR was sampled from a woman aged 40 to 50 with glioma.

For the CDR3, the DNA is TGCAGCGTCGCGAGACAGGGGAACAATGAGCAGTTCTTC. It is translated as CSVARQGNNEQFF. V gene TRBV29-1 combines with J gene TRBJ2-1; 8 bases fit TRBD1. The CDR3 runs 13 residues. Germline assignment: CDR1 SQVTM and CDR2 ANQGSEA. The junction had 6 bases not matched to a gene; V was cut back by 6 bases and J by 5 bases.